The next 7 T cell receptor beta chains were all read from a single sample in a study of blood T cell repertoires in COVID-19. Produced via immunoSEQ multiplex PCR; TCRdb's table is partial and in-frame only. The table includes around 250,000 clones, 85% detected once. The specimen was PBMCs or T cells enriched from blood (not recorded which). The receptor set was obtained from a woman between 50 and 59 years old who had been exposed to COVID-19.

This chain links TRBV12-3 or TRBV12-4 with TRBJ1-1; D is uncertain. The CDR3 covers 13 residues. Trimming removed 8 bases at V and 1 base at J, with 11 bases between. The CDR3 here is CASYLAQNTEAFF. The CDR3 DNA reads TGTGCCAGCTATCTGGCACAGAACACTGAAGCTTTCTTT.

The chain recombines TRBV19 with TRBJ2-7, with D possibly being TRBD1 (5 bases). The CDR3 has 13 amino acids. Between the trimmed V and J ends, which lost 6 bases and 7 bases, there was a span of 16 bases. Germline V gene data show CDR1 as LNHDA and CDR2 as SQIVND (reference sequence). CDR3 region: CASSSGPGAEQYF. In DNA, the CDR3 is TGTGCCAGTAGCTCAGGGCCCGGAGCTGAGCAGTACTTC. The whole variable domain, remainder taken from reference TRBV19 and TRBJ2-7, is DGGITQSPKYLFRKEGQNVTLSCEQNLNHDAMYWYRQDPGQGLRLIYYSQIVNDFQKGDIAEGYSVSREKKESFPLTVTSAQKNPTAFYLCASSSGPGAEQYFGPGTRLTVT.

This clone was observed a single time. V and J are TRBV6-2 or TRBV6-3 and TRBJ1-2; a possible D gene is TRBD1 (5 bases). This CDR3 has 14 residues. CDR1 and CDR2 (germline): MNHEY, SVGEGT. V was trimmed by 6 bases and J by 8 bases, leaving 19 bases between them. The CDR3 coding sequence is TGTGCCAGCAGCTCCCCCGGGGGGTGGAGCGGCTACACCTTC. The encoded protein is CASSSPGGWSGYTF.

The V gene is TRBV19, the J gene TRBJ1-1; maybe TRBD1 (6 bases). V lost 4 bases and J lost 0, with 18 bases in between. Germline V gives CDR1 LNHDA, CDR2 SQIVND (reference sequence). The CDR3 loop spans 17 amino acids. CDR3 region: CASSTPPRQALNTEAFF. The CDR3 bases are TGTGCCAGTAGTACCCCCCCACGACAGGCTTTGAACACTGAAGCTTTCTTT.

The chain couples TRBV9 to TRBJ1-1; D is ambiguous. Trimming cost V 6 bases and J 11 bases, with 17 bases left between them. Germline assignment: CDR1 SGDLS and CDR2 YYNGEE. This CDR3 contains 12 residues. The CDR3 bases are TGTGCCAGCAACTCCGGGAATCGTCAGGCTTTCTTT. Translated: CASNSGNRQAFF.

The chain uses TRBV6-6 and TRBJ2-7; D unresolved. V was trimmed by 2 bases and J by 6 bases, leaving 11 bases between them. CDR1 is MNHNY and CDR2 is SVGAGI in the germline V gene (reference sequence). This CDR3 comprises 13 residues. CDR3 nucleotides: TGTGCCAGCAGTTACGGCGAGGAAGGCGAGCAGTACTTC. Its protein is CASSYGEEGEQYF.

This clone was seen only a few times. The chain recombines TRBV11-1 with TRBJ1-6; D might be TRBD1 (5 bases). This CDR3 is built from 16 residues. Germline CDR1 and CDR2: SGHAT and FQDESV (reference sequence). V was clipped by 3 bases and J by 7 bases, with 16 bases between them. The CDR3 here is CASSLGGAGRNSPLHF. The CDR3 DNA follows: TGTGCCAGCAGCTTGGGAGGGGCAGGTCGGAATTCACCCCTCCACTTT.